Here is one T cell receptor beta chain with its context. Only in-frame clones appear in the TCRdb table, and some are missing; sequencing was by immunoSEQ multiplex PCR. The data contain 150,000 to 200,000 clones, roughly 86% of them singletons. Trimming pared 0 bases from V and 4 bases from J, leaving 13 bases between. The CDR3 is 16 amino acids. The germline CDR1 and CDR2 sequences are SGDLS and YYNGEE. The data were taken from a study of blood T cell repertoires in COVID-19. Study-level background: The study drew acute and convalescent COVID-19 samples from the United States, Italy and Spain. Sources were T cells, B-cell-depleted T cells, or PBMCs; the material itself was cDNA or gDNA.

The receptor comes from a man younger than 35 with acute or convalescent COVID-19. The chain recombines TRBV9 with TRBJ1-4; TRBD1 might be the D (6 bases). Sample: peripheral blood. CDR3 loop: CASSVGVTGDNEKLFF. Written as DNA, the CDR3 is TGTGCCAGCAGCGTAGGAGTGACAGGCGATAATGAAAAACTGTTTTTT. Combining the CDR3 with reference TRBV9 and TRBJ1-4 gives the whole variable domain DSGVTQTPKHLITATGQRVTLRCSPRSGDLSVYWYQQSLDQGLQFLIQYYNGEERAKGNILERFSAQQFPDLHSELNLSSLELGDSALYFCASSVGVTGDNEKLFFGSGTQLSVL.